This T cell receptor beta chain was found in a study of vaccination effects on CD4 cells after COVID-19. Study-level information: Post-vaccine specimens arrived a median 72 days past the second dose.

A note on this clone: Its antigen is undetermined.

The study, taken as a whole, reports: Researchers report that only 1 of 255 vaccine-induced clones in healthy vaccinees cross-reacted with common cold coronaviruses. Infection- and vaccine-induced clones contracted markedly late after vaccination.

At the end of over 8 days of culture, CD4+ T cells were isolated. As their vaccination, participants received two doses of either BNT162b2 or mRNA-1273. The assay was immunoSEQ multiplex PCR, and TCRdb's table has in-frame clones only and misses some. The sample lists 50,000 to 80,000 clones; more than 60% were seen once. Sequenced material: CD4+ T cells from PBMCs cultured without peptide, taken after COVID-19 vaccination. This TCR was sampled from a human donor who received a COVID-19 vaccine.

In DNA, the CDR3 is TGCGCCAGCAGTGAGAATCCGAACTATGGCTACACCTTC. This codes for CASSENPNYGYTF. V usage is TRBV10-1 and J usage is TRBJ1-2, with no clear D. Trimming removed 2 bases at V and 2 bases at J, with 6 bases between. The germline V gene has CDR1 WNHNN and CDR2 SYGVQD (reference sequence). The CDR3 totals 13 residues.